This T cell receptor (beta chain) originates from a study of long-term antiretroviral therapy in people with HIV. Details on this clone: Its specificity is unknown.

Survey-level immunoSEQ v3.0 assays were run. Clones were read by immunoSEQ multiplex PCR, and TCRdb kept only the in-frame ones, dropping some. The sample consists of about 19,000 clones, approximately 82% of them appearing once. The samples comprised about 0.95-11 million cryopreserved PBMC ahead of DNA extraction. The CDR3 consists of 16 residues. Looked up from germline, CDR1 is SNHLY and CDR2 is FYNNEI. J was trimmed by 4 bases and V by 9 bases; bases with no gene match: 14. General observations from the study: Diversity remained lower than transplant donor controls, even though it increased after ART. Compared with controls, HIV repertoires showed narrower CDR3 length ranges.

The TCR was taken from a woman aged 50 to 65 with HIV. Specimen: unsorted PBMCs, collected 0.5 years before starting antiretroviral therapy. The chain recombines TRBV2 with TRBJ1-5; 8 bases match TRBD1. The CDR3 here is CASNRPGTGRNQPQHF. CDR3 nucleotide sequence: TGTGCCAGTAACAGACCCGGGACAGGACGGAATCAGCCCCAGCATTTT.